The 27 T cell receptor beta chains reported below all come from one sample, sequenced in a study of OX40 agonist ivuxolimab in advanced cancers. The method behind the library was the immunoSEQ multiplex PCR assay. As stored in TCRdb, this immuneACCESS dataset retains in-frame rearrangements with V and J assigned. A fraction of the clones does not appear; measured against another copy, unresolved V genes explain less than half of the discrepancy, and the remainder lacks a known reason. The sample has around 69,000 clones on record, around 87% of them singletons. 6.5% of the sample comes from the top ten. This specimen consisted of CD4+ or CD8+ T cells sorted from blood, obtained in a trial of the OX40 agonist ivuxolimab. The receptors come from an adult with an advanced solid tumor such as melanoma, head and neck, liver or kidney cancer.

The chain uses TRBV9 and TRBJ2-5, with D possibly TRBD1 on 7 matching bases. The germline V gene encodes CDR1 SGDLS and CDR2 YYNGEE. There are 15 residues in the CDR3. V lost 2 bases and J 5 bases, leaving 16 bases between the germline ends. CDR3 in amino acids: CASSVTGTAGETQYF. The CDR3 DNA reads TGTGCCAGCAGCGTTACCGGGACAGCGGGCGAGACCCAGTACTTC.

This clone showed up just once. Here the CDR3 reads CASSSRVSYEQYF. In DNA form, the CDR3 reads TGTGCCAGCAGCAGCAGGGTCTCCTACGAGCAGTACTTC. V gene TRBV11-2 combines with J gene TRBJ2-7; weak D call: TRBD1 (5 bases). V dropped 5 bases and J dropped 0 bases, with 8 bases sitting between them. The CDR3 length is 13 residues. CDR1 and CDR2 from the germline V gene are SGHAT and FQNNGV.

V usage is TRBV7-9 and J usage is TRBJ2-7, with D perhaps given as TRBD1 or TRBD2 (5 bases each). With 5 bases removed from V and 3 bases from J, the gap between germline ends came to 11 bases. Germline V CDR1 and CDR2: SEHNR, FQNEAQ (reference sequence). There are 13 residues in the CDR3. The CDR3 region has the DNA TGTGCCAGCAGCATACCGGGACGCTACGAGCAGTACTTC. It yields the protein CASSIPGRYEQYF.

The gene calls are TRBV5-4 and TRBJ2-1; TRBD2 matches at 8 bases. The CDR3 runs to 16 residues. Germline values: CDR1 SGHNT, CDR2 YYREEE (reference sequence). Trimming took 0 bases from V and 4 from J; bases not matched to a gene: 6. The CDR3 DNA is TGTGCCAGCAGCTTGGAATGGACTAGCCTATACAATGAGCAGTTCTTC. Its translation: CASSLEWTSLYNEQFF.

The genes are TRBV9 and TRBJ2-7; 9 bases are shared with TRBD2. V shed 4 bases and J 1 base; nucleotides not matched to a gene: 6. The CDR3 runs 15 residues. Per the germline V gene, CDR1 is SGDLS and CDR2 is YYNGEE. The CDR3 coding sequence is TGTGCCAGCAGCCCCCGACTAGCGGAGTCCTACGAGCAGTACTTC. It yields the protein CASSPRLAESYEQYF.

This chain uses TRBV20-1 with TRBJ2-2, with unresolved D. V lost 2 bases to trimming and J lost 5 bases, with 3 bases between them. Germline V gives CDR1 DFQATT, CDR2 SNEGSKA (reference sequence). The CDR3 extends over 11 amino acids. The CDR3 bases are TGCAGTGCTAGATGGACCGGGGAGCTGTTTTTT. This gives the protein CSARWTGELFF.

The chain recombines TRBV6-5 with TRBJ2-5, with TRBD2 identical over 8 bases. There are 14 residues in the CDR3. J gave up 4 bases and V 5 bases, and 6 bases lay outside the gene matches. Germline V lookup: CDR1 MNHEY, CDR2 SVGAGI. CDR3 loop: CASSATGGGETQYF. The CDR3, as DNA: TGTGCCAGCAGTGCAACCGGGGGGGGAGAGACCCAGTACTTC.

The chain carries TRBV6-5 and TRBJ2-7; 8 nucleotides match TRBD1. V dropped 2 bases and J dropped 6; count of bases not matched to a gene: 3. Germline V gives CDR1 MNHEY, CDR2 SVGAGI. The CDR3 is made up of 13 amino acids. CDR3 sequence reads: CASSYGQGGEQYF. Written as DNA, the CDR3 is TGTGCCAGCAGTTACGGACAGGGCGGCGAGCAGTACTTC.

In this sample, this clone turned up once. The chain joins TRBV6-6 to TRBJ2-3; 7 nucleotides match TRBD1. CDR3 size: 14 residues. The germline gives CDR1 MNHNY, CDR2 SVGAGI (reference sequence). J was trimmed by 5 bases and V by 4 bases; bases with no gene match: 6. The CDR3 loop is CASSSSTGEDTQYF. CDR3 sequence (DNA): TGTGCCAGCAGTTCGAGTACAGGGGAAGATACGCAGTATTTT.

In this sample, this clone turned up once. The J gene is TRBJ2-2, the V gene TRBV11-3, with TRBD2 matching over 14 bases. This CDR3 is built from 18 residues. Germline values: CDR1 SGHNT, CDR2 YENEEA. The V gene end was trimmed by 4 bases and the J gene end by 6 bases; junction bases not matched to a gene: 10. In DNA form, the CDR3 reads TGTGCCAGCAGCTCTTCCGGGACTAGCGGGAGTACTCCCGGGGAGCTGTTTTTT. Translation: CASSSSGTSGSTPGELFF.

This sequence joins TRBV4-1 and TRBJ2-6, with a tentative D call TRBD1 (5 bases). V was trimmed by 3 bases and J by 1 base, leaving 16 bases between them. The CDR3 totals 18 residues. Germline loops: CDR1 MGHRA, CDR2 YSYEKL. CDR3 loop: CASSQLPQGTSGANVLTF. DNA of the CDR3: TGCGCCAGCAGCCAGCTCCCCCAGGGTACGTCTGGGGCCAACGTCCTGACTTTC.

This chain connects TRBV7-9 to TRBJ2-7, with 13 bases identical to TRBD2. V dropped 5 bases and J dropped 3; count of bases not matched to a gene: 10. The CDR3 length is 17 residues. Germline assignment: CDR1 SEHNR and CDR2 FQNEAQ (reference sequence). The CDR3 DNA reads TGTGCCAGCAGCCCCACCGTCGGACTAGCGGGAGTCTACGAGCAGTACTTC. It specifies CASSPTVGLAGVYEQYF.

V gene TRBV27 combines with J gene TRBJ2-3; D remains ambiguous. Per the germline V gene, CDR1 is MNHEY and CDR2 is SMNVEV (reference sequence). The CDR3 totals 14 residues. Trimming cost V 5 bases and J 8 bases, with 17 bases left between them. Here the CDR3 DNA reads TGTGCCAGCAGTCCTTTGGGCCGGTGGGGTACGCAGTATTTT. Its translation is CASSPLGRWGTQYF.

The rearrangement links TRBV11-2 to TRBJ1-1; D is unclear. Looked up from germline, CDR1 is SGHAT and CDR2 is FQNNGV. Trimming took off 5 bases at V and 5 bases at J, with 18 bases between the two ends. The CDR3 has 15 amino acids. The CDR3 sequence: CASSHQPGLETEAFF. As DNA, the CDR3 is TGTGCCAGCAGCCATCAGCCGGGCCTCGAGACTGAAGCTTTCTTT. The full variable domain, with the rest looked up from reference TRBV11-2 and TRBJ1-1, is EAGVAQSPRYKIIEKRQSVAFWCNPISGHATLYWYQQILGQGPKLLIQFQNNGVVDDSQLPKDRFSAERLKGVDSTLKIQPAKLEDSAVYLCASSHQPGLETEAFFGQGTRLTVV.

The rearrangement links TRBV4-2 to TRBJ2-7, with 9 positions matching TRBD2. The trim removed 0 bases at V and 11 bases at J, leaving 11 bases unmatched. CDR3 size: 15 residues. Germline-derived CDR1 and CDR2 are LGHNA and YNFKEQ. The CDR3 region has the DNA TGTGCCAGCAGCCAAGAACGAGTTAGCGGGAGCCTCAAGTACTTC. Its protein product is CASSQERVSGSLKYF.

The chain couples TRBV19 to TRBJ2-3; 7 bases fit TRBD2. The trim removed 5 bases at V and 0 bases at J, leaving 5 bases unmatched. The CDR3 contains 15 residues. Germline V gene lookup returns CDR1 LNHDA and CDR2 SQIVND (reference sequence). In nucleotides, the CDR3 is TGTGCCAGTAGTTGGGGGGACTATAGCACAGATACGCAGTATTTT. Its protein product is CASSWGDYSTDTQYF.

This chain connects TRBV19 to TRBJ2-1; D gene uncertain. Per the germline V gene, CDR1 is LNHDA and CDR2 is SQIVND (reference sequence). The V end was cut by 1 base, the J end by 15 bases, with 10 bases between. CDR3 length: 11 amino acids. The CDR3 sequence: CASSIGPQLFF. Here the CDR3 DNA reads TGTGCCAGTAGTATAGGGCCCCAGTTGTTCTTC.

This rearrangement joins TRBV11-2 to TRBJ1-1; no clear D. This CDR3 spans 15 amino acids. Trimming cost V 2 bases and J 10 bases, with 20 bases left between them. Germline CDR1 is SGHAT and CDR2 is FQNNGV. CDR3 residues: CASSLSTLPYPVAFF. CDR3 DNA: TGTGCCAGCAGCTTATCCACCCTACCCTACCCAGTAGCTTTCTTT.

This chain links TRBV28 with TRBJ2-1; D unclear. The CDR3 has 13 amino acids. The germline gives CDR1 MDHEN, CDR2 SYDVKM. The V end lost 6 bases, the J end lost 3 bases, and 9 bases lay between the germline ends. CDR3 in amino acids: CASSLRNYNEQFF. CDR3 coding DNA: TGTGCCAGCAGCCTCAGGAACTACAATGAGCAGTTCTTC.

This clone has only one observation. The J gene is TRBJ2-7, the V gene TRBV4-3; D possibly corresponds to TRBD1 (5 bases). CDR3 length: 14 amino acids. The V end was cut by 0 bases, the J end by 3 bases, with 9 bases between. Germline V gives CDR1 LGHNA, CDR2 YSLEER. CDR3 sequence reads: CASSQDRVSYEQYF. CDR3 nucleotide sequence: TGCGCCAGCAGCCAAGACAGGGTGAGCTACGAGCAGTACTTC.

This clone was found a few times. The rearrangement uses TRBV9 and TRBJ2-6, with D hard to call. V lost 4 bases and J 2 bases, leaving 16 bases between the germline ends. CDR1 is SGDLS and CDR2 is YYNGEE in the germline V gene. The CDR3 loop spans 17 amino acids. The CDR3 nucleotides are TGTGCCAGCAGCTCCCACGACCGAGTACCTGGGGCCAACGTCCTGACTTTC. Protein product: CASSSHDRVPGANVLTF.

The rearrangement joins TRBV19 to TRBJ2-2; 11 nucleotides line up with TRBD2. Germline V gives CDR1 LNHDA, CDR2 SQIVND (reference sequence). V trimming: 5 bases; J trimming: 7 bases; junction bases outside the gene matches: 15. The CDR3 runs 18 residues. CDR3 bases: TGTGCCAGTAGTTTTTATAGCGGGAGGGCCGGTCCGATCGGGGAGCTGTTTTTT. Translated: CASSFYSGRAGPIGELFF.

The V gene is TRBV7-6, the J gene TRBJ2-2, with D hard to call. Germline-derived CDR1 and CDR2 are SGHVS and FNYEAQ. The V end lost 4 bases, the J end lost 6 bases, and 9 bases lay between the germline ends. The CDR3 covers 13 residues. The CDR3 spells CASSSTLAGELFF. CDR3 DNA sequence: TGTGCCAGCAGCTCAACCCTTGCCGGGGAGCTGTTTTTT.

The chain recombines TRBV4-3 with TRBJ1-2; D not certain. This CDR3 comprises 16 residues. Germline lookup yields CDR1 LGHNA and CDR2 YSLEER. The V and J ends lost 0 bases and 0 bases respectively, with 11 bases between them. CDR3 nucleotides: TGCGCCAGCAGCCAAGATAGCAGTGATACTAACTATGGCTACACCTTC. Its protein product is CASSQDSSDTNYGYTF.

The rearrangement joins TRBV7-6 to TRBJ2-5, with 7 bases identical to TRBD1. After removal of 1 base from V and 2 bases from J, the junction contained 13 bases not matched to a gene. The CDR3 totals 18 residues. Germline CDR1 is SGHVS and CDR2 is FNYEAQ. The CDR3, as DNA: TGTGCCAGCAGCTTAGAATTACCGGGACAGACCAGACAAGAGACCCAGTACTTC. It encodes CASSLELPGQTRQETQYF. Full variable domain (remainder filled in from reference TRBV7-6 and TRBJ2-5): GAGVSQSPRYKVTKRGQDVALRCDPISGHVSLYWYRQALGQGPEFLTYFNYEAQQDKSGLPNDRFSAERPEGSISTLTIQRTEQRDSAMYRCASSLELPGQTRQETQYFGPGTRLLVL.

The J gene is TRBJ2-2, the V gene TRBV7-2; the D gene is possibly TRBD2 (6 bases). CDR1 is SGHTA and CDR2 is FQGNSA in the germline V gene. V was shortened by 5 bases and J by 5 bases, with 9 bases between the two germline ends. This CDR3 contains 13 residues. The CDR3 nucleotides are TGTGCCAGCAGCCAGGAGGGGACCGGGGAGCTGTTTTTT. Translating it yields CASSQEGTGELFF. Combining the CDR3 with reference TRBV7-2 and TRBJ2-2 gives the whole variable domain GAGVSQSPSNKVTEKGKDVELRCDPISGHTALYWYRQSLGQGLEFLIYFQGNSAPDKSGLPSDRFSAERTGGSVSTLTIQRTQQEDSAVYLCASSQEGTGELFFGEGSRLTVL.

The chain couples TRBV6-5 to TRBJ2-2; D may be TRBD2 (5 bases). Germline values: CDR1 MNHEY, CDR2 SVGAGI. The CDR3 extends over 12 amino acids. The V end was cut by 5 bases, the J end by 6 bases, with 7 bases between. CDR3 amino acids: CASSIGAGELFF. The DNA for the CDR3 is TGTGCCAGCAGTATCGGGGCCGGGGAGCTGTTTTTT.